A single T cell receptor (beta chain) is shown here with its context. The data were obtained in a study of blood T cell repertoires in COVID-19. Study-level background: From the United States, Italy and Spain came samples of acute and convalescent COVID-19. PBMCs, B-cell-depleted T cells, or T cells provided the cDNA or gDNA that made up the material.

In the original processing: Reference gene primer amplification yielded estimated nucleated cell counts. Profiling relied on immunoSEQ multiplex PCR, and the TCRdb table lists in-frame clones only, not all of them. The V and J calls and clone size come from that table; D and trimming were worked out from the DNA. The sample holds 150,000 or so clones, roughly nine tenths seen once. The V and J ends lost 7 bases and 1 base respectively, with 28 bases between them. CDR1 and CDR2 from the germline V gene are SNHLY and FYNNEI. CDR3 length: 19 amino acids. The receptor was derived from a man aged 45-60 years with acute or convalescent COVID-19. The chain uses TRBV2 and TRBJ2-5; possible D gene TRBD1, 5 bases. Sequencing was done on a sample of peripheral blood. The CDR3 DNA is TGTGCCAGCAAGGGGTTTAAGCTCCGCATTGTGAGGACCCAAGAGACCCAGTACTTC. Amino acid sequence: CASKGFKLRIVRTQETQYF. The full variable domain, in which reference TRBV2 and TRBJ2-5 provide the parts outside the CDR3, is EPEVTQTPSHQVTQMGQEVILRCVPISNHLYFYWYRQILGQKVEFLVSFYNNEISEKSEIFDDQFSVERPDGSNFTLKIRSTKLEDSAMYFCASKGFKLRIVRTQETQYFGPGTRLLVL.